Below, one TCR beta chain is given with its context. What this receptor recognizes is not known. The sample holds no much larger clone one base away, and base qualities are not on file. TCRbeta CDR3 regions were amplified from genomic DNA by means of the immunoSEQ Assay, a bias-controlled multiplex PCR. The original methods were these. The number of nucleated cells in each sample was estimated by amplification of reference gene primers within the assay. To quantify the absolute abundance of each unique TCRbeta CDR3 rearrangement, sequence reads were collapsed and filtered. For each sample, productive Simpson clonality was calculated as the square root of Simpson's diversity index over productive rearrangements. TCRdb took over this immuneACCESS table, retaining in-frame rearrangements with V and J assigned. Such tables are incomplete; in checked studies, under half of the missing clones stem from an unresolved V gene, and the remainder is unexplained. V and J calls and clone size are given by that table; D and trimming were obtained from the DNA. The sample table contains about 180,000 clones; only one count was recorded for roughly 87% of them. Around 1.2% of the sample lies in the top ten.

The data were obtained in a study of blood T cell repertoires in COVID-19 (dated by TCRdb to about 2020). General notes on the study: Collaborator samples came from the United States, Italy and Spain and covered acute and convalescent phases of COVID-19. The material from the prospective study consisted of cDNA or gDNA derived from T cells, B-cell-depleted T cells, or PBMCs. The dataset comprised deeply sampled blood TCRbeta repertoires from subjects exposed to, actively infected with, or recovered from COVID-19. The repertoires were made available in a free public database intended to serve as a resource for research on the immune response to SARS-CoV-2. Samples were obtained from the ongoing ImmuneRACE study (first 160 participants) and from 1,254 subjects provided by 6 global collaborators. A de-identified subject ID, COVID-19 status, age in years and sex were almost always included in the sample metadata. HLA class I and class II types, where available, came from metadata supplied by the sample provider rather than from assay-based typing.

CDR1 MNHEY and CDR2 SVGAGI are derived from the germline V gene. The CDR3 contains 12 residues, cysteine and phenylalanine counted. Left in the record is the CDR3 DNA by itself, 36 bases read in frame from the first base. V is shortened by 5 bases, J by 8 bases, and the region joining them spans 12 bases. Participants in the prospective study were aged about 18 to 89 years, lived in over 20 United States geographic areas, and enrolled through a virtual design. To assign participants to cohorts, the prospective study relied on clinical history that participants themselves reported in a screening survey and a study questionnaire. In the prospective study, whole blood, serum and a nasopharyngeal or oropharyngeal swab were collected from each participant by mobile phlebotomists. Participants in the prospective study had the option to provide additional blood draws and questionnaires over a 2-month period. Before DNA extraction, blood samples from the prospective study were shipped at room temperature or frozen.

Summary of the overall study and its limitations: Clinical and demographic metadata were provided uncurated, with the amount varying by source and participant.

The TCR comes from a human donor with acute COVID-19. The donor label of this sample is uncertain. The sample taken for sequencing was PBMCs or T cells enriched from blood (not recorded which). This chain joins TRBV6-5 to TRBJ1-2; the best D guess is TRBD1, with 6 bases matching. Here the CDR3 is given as CASSRQDGGYTF. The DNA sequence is TGTGCCAGCAGTCGACAGGATGGCGGCTACACCTTC.